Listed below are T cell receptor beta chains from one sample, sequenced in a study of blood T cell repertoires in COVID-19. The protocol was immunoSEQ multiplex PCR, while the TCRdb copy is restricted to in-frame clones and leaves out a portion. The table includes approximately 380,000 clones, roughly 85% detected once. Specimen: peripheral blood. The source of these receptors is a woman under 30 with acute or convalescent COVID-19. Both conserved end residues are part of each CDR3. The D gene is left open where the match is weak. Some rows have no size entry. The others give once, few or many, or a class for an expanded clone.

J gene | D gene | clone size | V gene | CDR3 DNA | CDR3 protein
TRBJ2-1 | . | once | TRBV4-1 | TGCGCCAGCCGGGTACGGGCGGGACAGTTCTACAATGAGCAGTTCTTC | CASRVRAGQFYNEQFF
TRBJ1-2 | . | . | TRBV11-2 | TGTGCCAGCAACCGGCCCGGGGGTCTTGATGGCTACACCTTC | CASNRPGGLDGYTF
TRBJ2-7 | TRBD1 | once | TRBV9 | TGTGCCAGCAGCGTAGACGGCAGGGGGCTAAACGAGCAGTACTTC | CASSVDGRGLNEQYF
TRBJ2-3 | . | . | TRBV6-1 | TGTGCCAGCAGTTATCTCAGTAGCACAGATACGCAGTATTTT | CASSYLSSTDTQYF
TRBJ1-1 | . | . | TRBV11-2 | TGTGCCAGCAGCTTGGCGGGGCCTGAAGCTTTCTTT | CASSLAGPEAFF
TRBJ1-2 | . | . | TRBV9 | TGTGCCAGCAGCGTAGGAGGGTATGGCTACACCTTC | CASSVGGYGYTF
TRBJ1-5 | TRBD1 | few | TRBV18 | TGTGCCAGCTCACCACAGGACAGGGCAAATCAGCCCCAGCATTTT | CASSPQDRANQPQHF
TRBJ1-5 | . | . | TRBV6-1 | TGTGCCAGCAGTGAACTAGTATACCGGGGCAATCAGCCCCAGCATTTT | CASSELVYRGNQPQHF
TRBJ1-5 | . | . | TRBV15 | TGTGCCACCAGCGGAACCAGGGGTTCTAGCAATCAGCCCCAGCATTTT | CATSGTRGSSNQPQHF
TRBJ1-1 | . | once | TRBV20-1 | TGCAGTGCTAGTAATCGGGGTAGTGCTGAAGCTTTCTTT | CSASNRGSAEAFF
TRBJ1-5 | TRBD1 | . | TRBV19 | TGTGCCAGTAGTATGGGTGTCTATTTCCGGGACAGGGAGCTTAGTGGTGTCAATCAGCCCCAGCATTTT | CASSMGVYFRDRELSGVNQPQHF
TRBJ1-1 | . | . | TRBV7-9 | TGTGCCAGCAGCTTAGGTCAAAAGGGGTCGTACACTGAAGCTTTCTTT | CASSLGQKGSYTEAFF
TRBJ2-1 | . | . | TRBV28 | TGTGCCAGCAGCCTCGTTCAGGGAACACGTAGCAATGAGCAGTTCTTC | CASSLVQGTRSNEQFF
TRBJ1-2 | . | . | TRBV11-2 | TGTGCCAGCAGCTTAGAGGCCAGTTCCTATGGCTACACCTTC | CASSLEASSYGYTF
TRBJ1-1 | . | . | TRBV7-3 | TGTGCCAGCAGCTTAACAGGGGGTTCAAGCACTGAAGCTTTCTTT | CASSLTGGSSTEAFF
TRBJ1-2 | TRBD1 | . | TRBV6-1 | TGTGCCAGCAGTGAGGGACAGGGTAGTGGCTACACCTTC | CASSEGQGSGYTF
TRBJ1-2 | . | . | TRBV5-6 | TGTGCCAGCACCCAGGACAGATATGGCTACACCTTC | CASTQDRYGYTF
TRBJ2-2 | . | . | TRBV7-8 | TGTGCCAGCAGCTCGACTGGGAACACCGGGGAGCTGTTTTTT | CASSSTGNTGELFF
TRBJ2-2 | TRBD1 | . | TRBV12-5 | TGTGCTAGTGGTTTGGTTGGAGCCGGGACAGGGGTGACCGGGGAGCTGTTTTTT | CASGLVGAGTGVTGELFF
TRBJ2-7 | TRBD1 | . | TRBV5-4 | TGTGCCAGCAGCAGGTTCACCGGGACAGGGGGAGGAGAGCAGTACTTC | CASSRFTGTGGGEQYF
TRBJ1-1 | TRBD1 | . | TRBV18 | TGTGCCAGCTCACCACGAGGACAGGGTGGCACTGAAGCTTTCTTT | CASSPRGQGGTEAFF
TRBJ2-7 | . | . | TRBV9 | TGTGCCAGCAGCGCCGGTCAGGGGAACTACGAGCAGTACTTC | CASSAGQGNYEQYF
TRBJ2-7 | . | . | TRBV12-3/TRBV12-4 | TGTGCCAGCAGCTTGACTCGGTCCTACGAGCAGTACTTC | CASSLTRSYEQYF
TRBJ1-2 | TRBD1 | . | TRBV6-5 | TGTGCCACGAAGGAAGGGGGCGGCTACACCTTC | CATKEGGGYTF
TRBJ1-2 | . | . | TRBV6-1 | TGTGCCAGCAGTGAGTCTGTGGAGAACTATGGCTACACCTTC | CASSESVENYGYTF
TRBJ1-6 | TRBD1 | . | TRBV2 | TGTGCCAGCAGTGAGAGGACAGGCTACTCACCCCTCCACTTT | CASSERTGYSPLHF
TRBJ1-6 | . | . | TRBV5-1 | TGCGCCAGCCCCGAGGGAGCGACACCCCTCCACTTT | CASPEGATPLHF
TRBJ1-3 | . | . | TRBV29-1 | TGCAGCGTCACACAGAACTCTGGAAACACCATATATTTT | CSVTQNSGNTIYF
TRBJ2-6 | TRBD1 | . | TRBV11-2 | TGTGCCAGCAGCTTAGACCTGGGACAGGGGGTCTCTGGGGCCAACGTCCTGACTTTC | CASSLDLGQGVSGANVLTF
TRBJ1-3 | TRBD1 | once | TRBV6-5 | TGTGCCAGCAGGCCAGGGGGCATTGGAAACACCATATATTTT | CASRPGGIGNTIYF
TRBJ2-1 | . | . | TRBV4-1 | TGCGCCAGCAGCCAAGGGCGCGGGGCGTCCTACAATGAGCAGTTCTTC | CASSQGRGASYNEQFF
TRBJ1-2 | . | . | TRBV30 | TGTGCCTGGACTTCAAGGGGTGACGGTAACTACACCTTC | CAWTSRGDGNYTF
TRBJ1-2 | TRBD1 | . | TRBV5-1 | TGCGCCAGCAGCTTGGGGACAGGGTCGTCTGTTGACTACACCTTC | CASSLGTGSSVDYTF
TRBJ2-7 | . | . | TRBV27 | TGTGCCAGCAGCAGGACTGTCGGTTATGGGCAGTACTTC | CASSRTVGYGQYF
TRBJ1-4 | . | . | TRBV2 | TGTGCCAGCAGTGAAGGGCAAATCACTAATGAAAAACTGTTTTTT | CASSEGQITNEKLFF
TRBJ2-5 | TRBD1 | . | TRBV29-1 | TGCAGCGTTGAATCAAGGGACAGGTTGTACCAAGAGACCCAGTACTTC | CSVESRDRLYQETQYF
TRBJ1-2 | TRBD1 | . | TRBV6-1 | TGTGCCAGCAGTGAGGACTACAGGGGAGGCACCTTC | CASSEDYRGGTF
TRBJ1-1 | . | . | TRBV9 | TGTGCCAGCAGCGTCGGCGGATCCCCAGCTTTCTTT | CASSVGGSPAFF
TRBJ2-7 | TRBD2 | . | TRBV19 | TGTGCCAGTAGTCCCTCAGGAGCGGGAAGCTCCTACGAGCAGTACTTC | CASSPSGAGSSYEQYF
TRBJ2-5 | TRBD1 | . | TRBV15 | TGTGCCACCAGCAGAGTAACAGGGGGCGCAGAGACCCAGTACTTC | CATSRVTGGAETQYF
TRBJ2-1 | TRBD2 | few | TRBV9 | TGTGCCAGCAGCGTCGGGGGGAGCGGGAGGGCCTCGGATGAGCAGTTCTTC | CASSVGGSGRASDEQFF
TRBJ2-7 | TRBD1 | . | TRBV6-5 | TGTGCCAGCAGTCCGGGACAGGGGTGGTACGAGCAGTACTTC | CASSPGQGWYEQYF
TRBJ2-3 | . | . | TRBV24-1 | TGTGCCACCGGATCGGGGGTAGTAGATACGCAGTATTTT | CATGSGVVDTQYF
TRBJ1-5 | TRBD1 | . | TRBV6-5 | TGTGCCAGCAGCCGACAGGGTGGAAGTCCCCAGCATTTT | CASSRQGGSPQHF
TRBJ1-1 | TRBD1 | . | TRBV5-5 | TGTGCCAGCAGCTTGATGGGACAGGGTTGGTACACTGAAGCTTTCTTT | CASSLMGQGWYTEAFF
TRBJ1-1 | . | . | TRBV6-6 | TGTGCCAGCAATCAGGAACCTGAAGCTTTCTTT | CASNQEPEAFF
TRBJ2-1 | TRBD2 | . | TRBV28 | TGTGCCAGCAGTTTAGATTCGGCGGGGGGTTATGAGCAGTTCTTC | CASSLDSAGGYEQFF
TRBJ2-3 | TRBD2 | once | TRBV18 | TGTGCCACCCCCGAGCGGGAGGGGGGCACAGATACGCAGTATTTT | CATPEREGGTDTQYF
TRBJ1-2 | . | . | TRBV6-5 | TGTGCCAGCAGCCTCCAGGGTAGTAGCTACACCTTC | CASSLQGSSYTF
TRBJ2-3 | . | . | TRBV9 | TGTGCCAGTGGGGGCGGCAGCAGCACAGATACGCAGTATTTT | CASGGGSSTDTQYF
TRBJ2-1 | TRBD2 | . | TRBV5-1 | TGCGCCAGCAGCAGGGGACTAGCGGGGCAGTTCTTC | CASSRGLAGQFF
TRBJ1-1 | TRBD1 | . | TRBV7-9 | TGTGCCAGCAGTCTTACAGGGGGCGCGCCTGAAGCTTTCTTT | CASSLTGGAPEAFF
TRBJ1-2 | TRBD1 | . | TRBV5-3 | TGTGCCAGAACCGACAGGGTCGATTATGGCTACACCTTC | CARTDRVDYGYTF
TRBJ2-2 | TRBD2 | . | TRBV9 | TGTGCCAGCAGCGTAGCGGGAGGGGCGAACACCGGGGAGCTGTTTTTT | CASSVAGGANTGELFF
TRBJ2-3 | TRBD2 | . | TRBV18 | TGTGCCAGCTCGCTCAATGGCGGGGGAAGCACAGATACGCAGTATTTT | CASSLNGGGSTDTQYF
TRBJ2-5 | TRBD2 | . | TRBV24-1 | TGTGCCACCAGTGATTCGCGGGATAGCGGGAGGGCCAGGGAGACCCAGTACTTC | CATSDSRDSGRARETQYF
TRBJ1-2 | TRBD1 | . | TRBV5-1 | TGCGCCAGCAGCTGGACAGGGGGCGGGGATGGCTACACCTTC | CASSWTGGGDGYTF
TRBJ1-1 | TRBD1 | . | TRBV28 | TGTGCCAGCAGTCTCAAGCTCGGGACAGGAAGCCCTGAAGCTTTCTTT | CASSLKLGTGSPEAFF
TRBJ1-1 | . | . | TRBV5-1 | TGCGCCAGCAGCTACTTGACAGGAAACACTGAAGCTTTCTTT | CASSYLTGNTEAFF
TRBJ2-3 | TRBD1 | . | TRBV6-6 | TGTGCCAGCAGTCGCACCGGGACAGATCTTATCGAGCTGCCCACAGATACGCAGTATTTT | CASSRTGTDLIELPTDTQYF